Listed below are T cell receptor beta chains from one sample, sequenced in a study of T cell responses to AZD1222 COVID-19 vaccine. The table came from immunoSEQ multiplex PCR; TCRdb's copy has only in-frame clones and leaves some out. This table holds approximately 190,000 clones, more than 90% found once. The sequencing used peripheral blood, collected 28 days after the second dose of the MenACWY control vaccine. These receptors all stem from an adult who received the MenACWY meningococcal vaccine as a control. Each CDR3 is given with its conserved first and last residue.

V gene	CDR3 protein
TRBV27	CASSLLTSGGYEQYF
TRBV5-6	CASRRADYGYTF
TRBV14	CASSQQGWDAYEQYF
TRBV30	CAWSQGQAADTQYF
TRBV19	CASTTAGVGETQYF
TRBV7-2	CASSFTGTGGGGYTF
TRBV3-1/TRBV3-2	CASSQVGRRPYEQYF
TRBV7-3	CASSLMGPKETQYF
TRBV4-2	CASSQGPTSGRTDTQYF
TRBV21-1	CASSKAGLSPSYEQYF
TRBV25-1	CASSEWGQPANTEAFF
TRBV6-5	CASSTDWGNEKLFF
TRBV3-1/TRBV3-2	CASSFSTGARSPLHF
TRBV11-3	CASSLDGLRGGGTDTQYF
TRBV7-3	CASSLTSYNSPLHF